The present entry profiles one T cell receptor beta chain with its context. The assay was immunoSEQ multiplex PCR, and TCRdb's table has in-frame clones only and misses some. The repertoire holds approximately 94,000 clones, with around nine tenths as singletons. Germline V gene lookup returns CDR1 SEHNR and CDR2 FQNEAQ (reference sequence). The CDR3 runs 12 residues. V trimming: 6 bases; J trimming: 8 bases; junction bases outside the gene matches: 2. These data belong to a study of blood T cell repertoires in COVID-19. Material for sequencing was peripheral blood. The receptor's source is a human donor in a cohort sampled during active COVID-19. The rearrangement uses TRBV7-9 and TRBJ2-1; 9 bases fit TRBD2. The CDR3 is CASSIAGDEQFF. The CDR3 DNA reads as TGTGCCAGCAGTATAGCGGGAGATGAGCAGTTCTTC.